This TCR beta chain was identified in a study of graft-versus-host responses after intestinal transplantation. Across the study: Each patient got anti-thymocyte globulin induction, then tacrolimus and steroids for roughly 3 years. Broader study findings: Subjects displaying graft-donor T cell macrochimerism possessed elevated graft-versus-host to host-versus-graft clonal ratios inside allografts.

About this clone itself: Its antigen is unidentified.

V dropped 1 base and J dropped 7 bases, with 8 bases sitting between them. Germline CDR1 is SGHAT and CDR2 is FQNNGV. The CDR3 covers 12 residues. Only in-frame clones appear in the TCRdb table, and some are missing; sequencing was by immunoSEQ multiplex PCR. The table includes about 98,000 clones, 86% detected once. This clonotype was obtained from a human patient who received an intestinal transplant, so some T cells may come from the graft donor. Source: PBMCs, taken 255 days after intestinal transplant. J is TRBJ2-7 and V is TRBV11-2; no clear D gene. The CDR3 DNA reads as TGTGCCAGCAGCTTAGGGGCGCAGGAGCAGTACTTC. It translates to CASSLGAQEQYF.